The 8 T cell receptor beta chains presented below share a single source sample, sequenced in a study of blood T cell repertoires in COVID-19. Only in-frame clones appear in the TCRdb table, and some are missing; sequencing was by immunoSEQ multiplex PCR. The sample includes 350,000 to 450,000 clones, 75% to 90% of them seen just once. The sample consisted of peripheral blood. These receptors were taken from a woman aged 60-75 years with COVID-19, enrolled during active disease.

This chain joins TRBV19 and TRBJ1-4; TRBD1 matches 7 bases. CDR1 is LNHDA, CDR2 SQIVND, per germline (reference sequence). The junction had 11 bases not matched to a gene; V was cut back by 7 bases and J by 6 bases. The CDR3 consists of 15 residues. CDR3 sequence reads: CASTLKGTDHEKLFF. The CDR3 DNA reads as TGTGCCAGTACTTTAAAAGGGACAGACCATGAAAAACTGTTTTTT. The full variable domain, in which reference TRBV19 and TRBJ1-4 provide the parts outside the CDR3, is DGGITQSPKYLFRKEGQNVTLSCEQNLNHDAMYWYRQDPGQGLRLIYYSQIVNDFQKGDIAEGYSVSREKKESFPLTVTSAQKNPTAFYLCASTLKGTDHEKLFFGSGTQLSVL.

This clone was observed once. The CDR3, as DNA: TGTGCCACCCGGGAATCGAGGCAGTTGAGAGAGACCCAGTACTTC. This encodes CATRESRQLRETQYF. The V gene is TRBV7-9, the J gene TRBJ2-5; possibly TRBD2 for D (5 bases). Germline V CDR1 and CDR2: SEHNR, FQNEAQ (reference sequence). The CDR3 is made up of 15 amino acids. V lost 10 bases and J lost 4, with 22 bases in between.

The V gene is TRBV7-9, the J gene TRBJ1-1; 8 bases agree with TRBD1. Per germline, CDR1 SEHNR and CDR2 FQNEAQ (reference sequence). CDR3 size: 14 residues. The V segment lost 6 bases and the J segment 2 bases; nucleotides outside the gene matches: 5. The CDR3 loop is CASSQGARNTEAFF. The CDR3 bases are TGTGCCAGCAGTCAGGGGGCGAGAAACACTGAAGCTTTCTTT.

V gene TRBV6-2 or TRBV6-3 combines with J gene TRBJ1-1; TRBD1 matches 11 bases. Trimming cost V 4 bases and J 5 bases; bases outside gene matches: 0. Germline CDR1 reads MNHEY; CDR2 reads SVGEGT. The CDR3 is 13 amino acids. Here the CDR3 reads CASSWDRGTEAFF. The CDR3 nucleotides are TGTGCCAGCAGTTGGGACAGGGGGACTGAAGCTTTCTTT.

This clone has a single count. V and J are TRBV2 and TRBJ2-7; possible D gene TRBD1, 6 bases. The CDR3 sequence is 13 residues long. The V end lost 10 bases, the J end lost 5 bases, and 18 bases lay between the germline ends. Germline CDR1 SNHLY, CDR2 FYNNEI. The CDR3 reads CATSLGGFNEQYF. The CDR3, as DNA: TGTGCCACCTCACTAGGGGGTTTCAACGAGCAGTACTTC.

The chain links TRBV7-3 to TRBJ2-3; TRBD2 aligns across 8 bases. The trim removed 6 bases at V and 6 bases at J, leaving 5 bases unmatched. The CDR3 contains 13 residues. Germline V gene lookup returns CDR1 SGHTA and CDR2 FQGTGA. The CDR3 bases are TGTGCCAGCAGTATAGCGGGGAAGGATACGCAGTATTTT. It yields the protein CASSIAGKDTQYF. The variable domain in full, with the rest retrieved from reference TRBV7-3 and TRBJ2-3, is GAGVSQTPSNKVTEKGKYVELRCDPISGHTALYWYRQSLGQGPEFLIYFQGTGAADDSGLPNDRFFAVRPEGSVSTLKIQRTERGDSAVYLCASSIAGKDTQYFGPGTRLTVL.

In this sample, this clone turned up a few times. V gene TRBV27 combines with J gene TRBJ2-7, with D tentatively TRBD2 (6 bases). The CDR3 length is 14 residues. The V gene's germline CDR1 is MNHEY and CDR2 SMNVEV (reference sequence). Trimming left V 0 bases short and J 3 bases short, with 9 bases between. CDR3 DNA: TGTGCCAGCAGTTTATCTCGGGGGTTCTACGAGCAGTACTTC. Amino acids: CASSLSRGFYEQYF.

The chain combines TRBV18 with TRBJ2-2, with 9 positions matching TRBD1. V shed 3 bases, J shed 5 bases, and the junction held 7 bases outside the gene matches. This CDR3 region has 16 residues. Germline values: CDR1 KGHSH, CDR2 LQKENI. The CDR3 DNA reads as TGTGCCAGCTCACCGAGGGACAGGGCGGAAACCGGGGAGCTGTTTTTT. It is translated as CASSPRDRAETGELFF.